The rows below give T cell receptor beta chains drawn from one sample of a study of OX40 agonist ivuxolimab in advanced cancers. Produced via immunoSEQ multiplex PCR; TCRdb's table is partial and in-frame only. Of roughly 87,000 clones in the sample, roughly 88% are singletons; the top ten hold 0.71%. The input for sequencing was CD4+ or CD8+ T cells sorted from blood, taken in a trial of the OX40 agonist ivuxolimab. The receptors shown here come from an adult with an advanced solid tumor such as melanoma, head and neck, liver or kidney cancer. Each CDR3 is given without its conserved first and last residue. The D gene is left open where the match is weak.

V	J	D	CDR3
TRBV6-6	TRBJ1-2	TRBD1	ASRQGDYGYT
TRBV29-1	TRBJ1-1	TRBD1	SVYRGQTEAF
TRBV10-2	TRBJ1-6	-	ASSESRDSPLH
TRBV18	TRBJ1-4	-	ASSPQGGNEKLF
TRBV28	TRBJ2-7	-	ASSLAGYEQY
TRBV29-1	TRBJ1-1	-	SVAVRGWTEAF
TRBV14	TRBJ1-2	TRBD1	ASSQDIRTGYGYT
TRBV27	TRBJ1-4	TRBD1	ASSLIGGGGGEKLF
TRBV25-1	TRBJ1-1	-	ASSEQTKAF
TRBV5-4	TRBJ2-2	-	ASSFQADTGELF
TRBV19	TRBJ1-1	TRBD1	ASSPGTGLTNTEAF
TRBV10-3	TRBJ1-1	TRBD1	ATGQEGSTEAF
TRBV6-1	TRBJ1-4	TRBD1	ASRPGQTNEKLF
TRBV5-1	TRBJ2-3	TRBD2	ASSLARGLVVDTQY
TRBV27	TRBJ1-4	TRBD1	ASSSKGQGEKLF
TRBV4-2	TRBJ2-3	TRBD2	ASSERGEYTDTQY
TRBV15	TRBJ1-1	-	ATSGGVTAF
TRBV10-3	TRBJ2-7	-	AISESYSSYEQY
TRBV7-2	TRBJ2-5	-	ASSSSGVIETQY
TRBV6-5	TRBJ2-5	-	ASSYSGETYQETQY
TRBV5-1	TRBJ2-2	TRBD2	ASSETSGGTGELF
TRBV9	TRBJ2-1	TRBD2	ASSADRSGGLAGLHNEQF
TRBV5-5	TRBJ2-1	TRBD2	ASSWGLAGGPRDEQF
TRBV30	TRBJ1-1	-	ASRGQTEAF
TRBV19	TRBJ1-4	-	ASSISTDNEKLF
TRBV18	TRBJ2-1	TRBD2	ASSPIAGGRIEQF
TRBV7-2	TRBJ2-1	TRBD2	ASSLTAGAAPGRI
TRBV28	TRBJ2-5	-	ASSLGTPQGKYQETQY
TRBV6-1	TRBJ2-2	TRBD2	ASTRGGLTGELF
TRBV28	TRBJ1-2	TRBD1	ASSLSGQGSGYT
TRBV27	TRBJ2-7	-	ASSLRGIGQTYEQY
TRBV5-4	TRBJ2-5	TRBD2	ASSPGLAGVGETQY
TRBV25-1	TRBJ2-7	TRBD1	ASRQGAGYEQY
TRBV5-1	TRBJ2-3	TRBD2	ASSPSLSGGASDTQY
TRBV5-1	TRBJ2-5	TRBD1	ASTGQGQETQY
TRBV19	TRBJ1-5	-	ASSIGETVNQPQH
TRBV18	TRBJ1-5	-	ASSGTAGAIQPQH
TRBV5-1	TRBJ2-7	-	ASSPPAVYEQY
TRBV6-5	TRBJ1-1	-	ASSYSTDKEAF
TRBV29-1	TRBJ2-1	TRBD2	GGERGYNEQF
TRBV6-1	TRBJ1-6	TRBD1	ASNRQGAPLH
TRBV5-4	TRBJ1-3	-	ASSRLSGGSGNTIY
TRBV4-3	TRBJ2-3	TRBD2	ASSQEPGTSGGTSTDTQY
TRBV7-2	TRBJ1-2	-	ASSLAPGAFGYT
TRBV5-1	TRBJ2-5	-	ASSLEGTETQY
TRBV11-3	TRBJ1-6	-	ASSLELDHRLLNSPLH
TRBV5-1	TRBJ1-5	-	ASSLGDGDHQPQH
TRBV28	TRBJ2-3	-	ASSPPDSRSDTQY
TRBV27	TRBJ2-3	-	ASSPRTGGFGTDTQY
TRBV5-4	TRBJ2-3	-	ASSLDSTDTQY
TRBV5-4	TRBJ1-2	-	ASSLQGPSNYGYT
TRBV6-5	TRBJ2-7	-	ASSYEPHYEQY
TRBV5-1	TRBJ2-7	-	ASSLEGRVIYEQY
TRBV6-5	TRBJ2-6	-	ASRGTAGANVLT
TRBV6-5	TRBJ1-2	-	ASSYEVNYGYT
TRBV5-1	TRBJ2-5	-	ASSLGTHQETQY
TRBV2	TRBJ2-1	-	ASRGGRSYNEQF
TRBV7-3	TRBJ2-2	TRBD1	ASSSRQGSTGELF
TRBV5-8	TRBJ2-3	-	ASSLQGGLPSTDTQY
TRBV18	TRBJ2-5	-	ASSPPWKETQY